Following are 28 T cell receptor beta chains from one sample sequenced in a study of control samples from healthy donors and cancer patients. The assay was immunoSEQ multiplex PCR, and TCRdb's table has in-frame clones only and misses some. The data show more than 150,000 clones, around 93% seen once. The sequenced material came from blood. The receptor source for this set is a young man in good health.

The CDR3 loop is CASSLSGGLNTDTQYF. CDR3 DNA sequence: TGTGCCAGCAGTCTTAGCGGGGGGCTGAACACAGATACGCAGTATTTT. The chain couples TRBV7-3 to TRBJ2-3, with TRBD2 matching over 10 bases. Per germline, CDR1 SGHTA and CDR2 FQGTGA. J gave up 2 bases and V 6 bases, and 8 bases lay outside the gene matches. The CDR3 runs 16 residues.

V gene TRBV10-3 combines with J gene TRBJ2-6; D is ambiguous. The germline V gene encodes CDR1 ENHRY and CDR2 SYGVKD. The CDR3 spans 14 residues. The V end was cut by 6 bases, the J end by 1 base, with 7 bases between. CDR3 sequence (DNA): TGTGCCATCAGAGGTGGATCTGGGGCCAACGTCCTGACTTTC. Protein sequence: CAIRGGSGANVLTF.

V gene TRBV18 combines with J gene TRBJ2-3; TRBD2 aligns across 10 bases. Germline V gene data show CDR1 as KGHSH and CDR2 as LQKENI. This CDR3 has 17 amino acids. The trim removed 3 bases at V and 0 bases at J, leaving 6 bases unmatched. The CDR3 DNA reads TGTGCCAGCTCACCCGTAGCGGGGGGCCTTAGCACAGATACGCAGTATTTT. Its protein product is CASSPVAGGLSTDTQYF.

The CDR3 spells CASSAGQGNTEAFF. The CDR3 region has the DNA TGTGCCAGCAGTGCGGGACAGGGGAACACTGAAGCTTTCTTT. This sequence joins TRBV25-1 and TRBJ1-1; 9 nucleotides match TRBD1. The CDR3 is 14 residues long. Germline CDR1 reads MGHDK; CDR2 reads SYGVNS. Unmatched junction bases numbered 1, after V lost 4 bases and J lost 1 base.

V gene TRBV14 combines with J gene TRBJ1-3; 9 bases map to TRBD1. The CDR3 contains 16 residues. Trimming at V came to 1 base and at J to 4 bases, leaving 5 bases not matched to a gene. In germline, CDR1 is SGHDN, CDR2 FVKESK. In DNA, the CDR3 is TGTGCCAGCAGCCAAGGGGTGGACAGGGGAGGAAACACCATATATTTT. Translation: CASSQGVDRGGNTIYF.

This clone was counted once. The chain carries TRBV27 and TRBJ2-7; D is uncertain. V lost 5 bases and J lost 4, with 12 bases in between. Germline CDR1 MNHEY, CDR2 SMNVEV (reference sequence). The CDR3 runs 13 residues. The DNA for the CDR3 is TGTGCCAGCAGTCTGGTCTTCCCTTACGAGCAGTACTTC. Amino acid sequence: CASSLVFPYEQYF.

The chain carries TRBV27 and TRBJ2-1; 9 bases are shared with TRBD2. The CDR3 is made up of 20 amino acids. CDR1 is MNHEY, CDR2 SMNVEV, per germline (reference sequence). V lost 4 bases and J lost 6; bases outside the gene matches: 22. CDR3 DNA: TGTGCCAGCAGTTCTTGGTGGGGGCCATGGGACGCAGCGGGGGGCAATGAGCAGTTCTTC. Translation gives CASSSWWGPWDAAGGNEQFF.

The chain couples TRBV19 to TRBJ2-2; 8 bases are a match to TRBD1. With 6 bases clipped from V and 2 bases from J, the junction kept 5 bases outside the gene matches. Germline V gives CDR1 LNHDA, CDR2 SQIVND (reference sequence). The CDR3 covers 15 residues. Written as DNA, the CDR3 is TGTGCCAGTAGACCGGGACAGGTTAACACCGGGGAGCTGTTTTTT. Protein: CASRPGQVNTGELFF.

The chain recombines TRBV14 with TRBJ1-1; the match to TRBD1 covers 10 bases. Losses at the gene ends were 0 bases for V and 5 bases for J; bases not matched to a gene: 3. Germline assignment: CDR1 SGHDN and CDR2 FVKESK. The length of the CDR3 is 15 residues. CDR3 region: CASSQEDRGNTEAFF. CDR3 bases: TGTGCCAGCAGCCAAGAGGACAGGGGGAATACTGAAGCTTTCTTT.

V usage is TRBV9 and J usage is TRBJ1-4; D uncertain. Germline-derived CDR1 and CDR2 are SGDLS and YYNGEE. The CDR3 extends over 17 amino acids. Trimming stripped 0 bases from V and 0 bases from J, with 12 bases between. CDR3 sequence (DNA): TGTGCCAGCAGCGTAGCGGACCGGACGGCAACTAATGAAAAACTGTTTTTT. It translates to CASSVADRTATNEKLFF.

The J gene is TRBJ2-6, the V gene TRBV28; the D is unclear. The CDR3 spans 20 residues. V dropped 7 bases and J dropped 0 bases, with 25 bases sitting between them. Per the germline V gene, CDR1 is MDHEN and CDR2 is SYDVKM. CDR3 protein: CASTVGMIRLESSGANVLTF. The CDR3 DNA is TGTGCCAGCACCGTTGGCATGATCAGGCTCGAGAGCTCTGGGGCCAACGTCCTGACTTTC.

This clone was seen only a few times. V is TRBV4-2 and J is TRBJ1-1; D is possibly TRBD1 (5 bases). CDR3 length: 13 amino acids. The germline V and J ends were trimmed by 0 bases and 11 bases, with 13 bases remaining between them. From germline, CDR1 is LGHNA and CDR2 YNFKEQ. The CDR3 nucleotides read TGTGCCAGCAGCCAAGATCACGGCAGGGAGGCTTTCTTT. Translated: CASSQDHGREAFF.

This chain uses TRBV5-1 with TRBJ1-1; D gene ambiguous. Trimming took 0 bases from V and 10 from J, leaving 7 bases between them. The CDR3 contains 11 residues. The germline CDR1 and CDR2 sequences are SGHRS and YFSETQ. CDR3 residues: CASSLEGAAFF. The DNA of the CDR3 is TGCGCCAGCAGCTTGGAGGGTGCAGCTTTCTTT.

This clone appeared a single time. The gene calls are TRBV24-1 and TRBJ2-3, with D unresolved. The CDR3 has 13 amino acids. Trimming removed 4 bases at V and 2 bases at J, with 6 bases between. Germline V gene lookup returns CDR1 KGHDR and CDR2 SFDVKD. CDR3 DNA sequence: TGTGCCACCAGTGAAGTAAACACAGATACGCAGTATTTT. Translation gives CATSEVNTDTQYF.

The chain couples TRBV18 to TRBJ1-5; D is ambiguous. The CDR3 runs 16 residues. V gave up 1 base and J gave up 7 bases, with 17 bases separating them. Germline V gives CDR1 KGHSH, CDR2 LQKENI. This CDR3 reads CASSPQASGNRQPQHF. Written as DNA, the CDR3 is TGTGCCAGCTCACCACAAGCATCGGGGAATCGACAGCCCCAGCATTTT.

The chain links TRBV6-2 or TRBV6-3 to TRBJ1-2; weak D call: TRBD1 (5 bases). Trimming left V 6 bases short and J 2 bases short, with 16 bases between. Germline CDR1 and CDR2: MNHEY and SVGEGT. The CDR3 extends over 15 amino acids. The CDR3 sequence is CASSPGADPNYGYTF. Here the CDR3 DNA reads TGTGCCAGCAGCCCTGGGGCAGATCCCAACTATGGCTACACCTTC.

The chain couples TRBV5-5 to TRBJ2-2, with no clear D. V lost 0 bases and J lost 0, with 3 bases in between. The CDR3 contains 14 residues. From germline, CDR1 is SGHKS and CDR2 YYEKEE (reference sequence). The CDR3: CASSLGPNTGELFF. DNA of the CDR3: TGTGCCAGCAGCTTGGGGCCGAACACCGGGGAGCTGTTTTTT.

The gene calls are TRBV10-3 and TRBJ2-7; 9 nucleotides match TRBD1. The germline gives CDR1 ENHRY, CDR2 SYGVKD. The CDR3 spans 14 residues. V lost 10 bases, J lost 4 bases, and 11 bases stayed unmatched. In DNA, the CDR3 is TGTGCCACCTCGGAGGGGACAGGGTCTTACGAGCAGTACTTC. Its protein is CATSEGTGSYEQYF.

The chain combines TRBV28 with TRBJ1-1; 10 bases agree with TRBD1. The CDR3 has 15 residues. The germline V gene has CDR1 MDHEN and CDR2 SYDVKM. Trimming at V came to 6 bases and at J to 4 bases, leaving 8 bases not matched to a gene. CDR3 in DNA: TGTGCCAGCAGCATAATCGGGACAGGGGTCACTGAAGCTTTCTTT. Residues: CASSIIGTGVTEAFF.

V usage is TRBV29-1 and J usage is TRBJ2-3, with a possible D match to TRBD1 (6 bases). The CDR3 length is 10 residues. Per the germline V gene, CDR1 is SQVTM and CDR2 is ANQGSEA. Trimming removed 7 bases at V and 5 bases at J, with 7 bases between. CDR3 sequence reads: CSGGRDTQYF. The CDR3 DNA reads as TGCAGCGGGGGGCGAGATACGCAGTATTTT.

The chain combines TRBV28 with TRBJ2-1; TRBD1 might be the D (6 bases). V was clipped by 8 bases and J by 4 bases, with 15 bases between them. The CDR3 is 14 amino acids. Germline-derived CDR1 and CDR2 are MDHEN and SYDVKM. The chain's CDR3 is CASGQSIHYNEQFF. Here the CDR3 DNA reads TGTGCCAGCGGACAGAGTATCCATTACAATGAGCAGTTCTTC.

Here the CDR3 reads CASSYSGGGFYEQYF. CDR3 DNA sequence: TGTGCCAGCAGTTACTCGGGCGGGGGGTTCTACGAGCAGTACTTC. This chain joins TRBV6-6 and TRBJ2-7; 8 nucleotides agree with TRBD2. This CDR3 contains 15 residues. After removal of 0 bases from V and 3 bases from J, the junction contained 4 bases not matched to a gene. Germline lookup yields CDR1 MNHNY and CDR2 SVGAGI (reference sequence).

V is TRBV12-3 or TRBV12-4 and J is TRBJ2-6; no clear D gene. The CDR3 spans 12 residues. V lost 8 bases, J lost 4 bases, and 6 bases lay in between. The DNA of the CDR3 is TGTGCCAGCGTCCGAGGGGCCAACGTCCTGACTTTC. It yields the protein CASVRGANVLTF.

V is TRBV6-1 and J is TRBJ1-5, with D perhaps matching TRBD1 (5 bases). V was cut by 3 bases and J by 0 bases, with 9 bases left in between. In germline, CDR1 is MNHNS, CDR2 SASEGT. The CDR3 is made up of 15 amino acids. The CDR3 nucleotides are TGTGCCAGCAGTGACAGGGACCTTAGCAATCAGCCCCAGCATTTT. Residues: CASSDRDLSNQPQHF.

The CDR3 sequence: CASSGAGNTIYF. For the CDR3, the DNA is TGTGCCAGCAGCGGGGCGGGAAACACCATATATTTT. The chain joins TRBV2 to TRBJ1-3; D perhaps matches TRBD1 (5 bases). Trimming cost V 6 bases and J 4 bases, with 7 bases left between them. Looked up from germline, CDR1 is SNHLY and CDR2 is FYNNEI. There are 12 residues in the CDR3.

V gene TRBV19 combines with J gene TRBJ1-3; no definite D call. The V end lost 2 bases, the J end lost 0 bases, and 11 bases lay between the germline ends. The CDR3 contains 16 residues. Per germline, CDR1 LNHDA and CDR2 SQIVND (reference sequence). CDR3 sequence: CASSILTGSSGNTIYF. As DNA, the CDR3 is TGTGCCAGTAGTATACTTACGGGGAGCTCTGGAAACACCATATATTTT.

This clone has a single count. The chain combines TRBV5-1 with TRBJ1-1, with D unclear. CDR1 SGHRS and CDR2 YFSETQ come from the germline V gene. The CDR3 has 14 residues. The V end was cut by 1 base, the J end by 0 bases, with 7 bases between. The CDR3 loop is CASSLSSMNTEAFF. The CDR3 DNA is TGCGCCAGCAGCTTGTCAAGCATGAACACTGAAGCTTTCTTT.

The chain is built from TRBV6-5 and TRBJ1-2; no clear D. The CDR3 sequence is 15 residues long. V shed 0 bases and J shed 6 bases, with 14 bases lying between them. Germline lookup yields CDR1 MNHEY and CDR2 SVGAGI. The CDR3 region is CASSYSLGGFDGYTF. The CDR3 bases are TGTGCCAGCAGTTACTCGTTGGGCGGATTTGATGGCTACACCTTC.